Listed below are T cell receptor beta chains from one sample, sequenced in a study of CD8 T cells in Susac syndrome. MiXCR, applied by TCRdb to the immunoSEQ multiplex PCR reads, yields one record per CDR3 protein. The sample lists 150,000 or so distinct CDR3 sequences, more than 95% seen once, with approximately 0.12% in the top ten. The sequenced material came from CD4+ T cells from PBMCs. Receptor source: a human donor with Susac syndrome. CDR3s include the opening cysteine and the closing phenylalanine or tryptophan.

v_call: TRBV7-9; j_call: TRBJ2-1; cdr3_aa: CASSLYAARGENEQFF
v_call: TRBV24-1; j_call: TRBJ1-2; cdr3_aa: CATSEGSMEHGYTF
v_call: TRBV28; j_call: TRBJ2-7; cdr3_aa: CASSSHLSHYEQYF
v_call: TRBV28; j_call: TRBJ2-5; cdr3_aa: CASSSVRETQYF
v_call: TRBV20-1; j_call: TRBJ2-1; cdr3_aa: CSARRDRGSYNEQFF
v_call: TRBV28; j_call: TRBJ2-1; cdr3_aa: CASRNRVSYNEQFF
v_call: TRBV29-1; j_call: TRBJ2-3; cdr3_aa: CSVLDNSDTQYF
v_call: TRBV6-2/TRBV6-3; j_call: TRBJ2-7; cdr3_aa: CASSYRPSSYEQYF
v_call: TRBV18; j_call: TRBJ2-1; cdr3_aa: CASSPPWRGSSYNEQFF
v_call: TRBV7-9; j_call: TRBJ1-2; cdr3_aa: CASSSKGDGYTF
v_call: TRBV29-1; j_call: TRBJ1-2; cdr3_aa: CSAAGNNYGYTF
v_call: TRBV6-1; j_call: TRBJ2-3; cdr3_aa: CASGGGLATSTDTQYF